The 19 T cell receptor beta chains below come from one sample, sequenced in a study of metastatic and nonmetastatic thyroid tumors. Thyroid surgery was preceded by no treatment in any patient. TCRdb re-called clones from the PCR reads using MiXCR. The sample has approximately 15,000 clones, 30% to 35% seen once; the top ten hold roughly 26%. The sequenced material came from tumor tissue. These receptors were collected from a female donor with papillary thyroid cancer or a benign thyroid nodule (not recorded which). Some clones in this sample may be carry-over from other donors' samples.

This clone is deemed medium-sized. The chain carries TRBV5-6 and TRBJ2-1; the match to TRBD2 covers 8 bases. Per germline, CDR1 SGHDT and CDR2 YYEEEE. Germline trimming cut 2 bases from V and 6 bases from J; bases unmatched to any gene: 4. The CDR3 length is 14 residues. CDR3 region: CASSLAAGVNEQFF. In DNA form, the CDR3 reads TGTGCCAGCAGCTTAGCAGCGGGAGTCAATGAGCAGTTCTTC.

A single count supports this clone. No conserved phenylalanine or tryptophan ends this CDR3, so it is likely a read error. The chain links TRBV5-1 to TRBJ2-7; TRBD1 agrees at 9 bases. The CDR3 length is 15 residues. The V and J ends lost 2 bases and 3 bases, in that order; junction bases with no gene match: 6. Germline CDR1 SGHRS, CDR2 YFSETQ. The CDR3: CASSLQPGQGYEQYS. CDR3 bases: TGCGCCAGCAGCTTACAACCGGGACAGGGCTACGAGCAGTACTCC.

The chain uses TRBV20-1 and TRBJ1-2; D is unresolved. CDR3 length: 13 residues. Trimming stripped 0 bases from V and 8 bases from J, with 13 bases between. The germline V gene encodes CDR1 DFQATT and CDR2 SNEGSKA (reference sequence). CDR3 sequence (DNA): TGCAGTGCTAGAGATAGTGGGTTAGGGGGCTACACCTTC. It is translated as CSARDSGLGGYTF.

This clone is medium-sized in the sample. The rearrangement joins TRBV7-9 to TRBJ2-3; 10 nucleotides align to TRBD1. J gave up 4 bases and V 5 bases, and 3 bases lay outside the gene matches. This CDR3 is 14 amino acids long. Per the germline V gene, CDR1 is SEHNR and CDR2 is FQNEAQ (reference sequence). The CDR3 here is CASSTGQGADTQYF. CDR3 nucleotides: TGTGCCAGCAGCACCGGACAGGGGGCAGATACGCAGTATTTT.

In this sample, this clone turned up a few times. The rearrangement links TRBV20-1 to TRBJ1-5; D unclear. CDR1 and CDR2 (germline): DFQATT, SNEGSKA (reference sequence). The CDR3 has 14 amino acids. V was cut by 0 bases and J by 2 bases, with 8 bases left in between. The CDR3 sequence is CSARDLQGNQPQHF. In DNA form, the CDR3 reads TGCAGTGCTAGAGATTTGCAGGGCAATCAGCCCCAGCATTTT.

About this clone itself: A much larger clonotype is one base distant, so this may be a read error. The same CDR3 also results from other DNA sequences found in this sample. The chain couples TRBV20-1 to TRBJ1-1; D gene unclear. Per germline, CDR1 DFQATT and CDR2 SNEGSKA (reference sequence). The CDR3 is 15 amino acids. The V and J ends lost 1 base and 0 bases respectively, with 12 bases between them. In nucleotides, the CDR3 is TGCAGTGCTAGAGGCGGGGAGGTAATGAACACTGAAGCTTTCTTT. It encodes CSARGGEVMNTEAFF.

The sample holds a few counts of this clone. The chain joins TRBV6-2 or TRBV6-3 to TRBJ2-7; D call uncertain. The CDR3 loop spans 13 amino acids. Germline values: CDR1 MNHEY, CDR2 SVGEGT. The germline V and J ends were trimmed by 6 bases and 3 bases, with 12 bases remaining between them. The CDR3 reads CASRTDVHYEQYF. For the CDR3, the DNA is TGTGCCAGCAGGACGGACGTACACTACGAGCAGTACTTC.

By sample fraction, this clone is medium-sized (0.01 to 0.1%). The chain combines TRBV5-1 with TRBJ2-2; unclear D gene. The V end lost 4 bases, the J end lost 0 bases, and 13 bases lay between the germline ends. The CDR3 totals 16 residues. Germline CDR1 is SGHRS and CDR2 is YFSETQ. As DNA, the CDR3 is TGCGCCAGCAGCGCACGACAAAACGCGAACACCGGGGAGCTGTTTTTT. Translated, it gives CASSARQNANTGELFF.

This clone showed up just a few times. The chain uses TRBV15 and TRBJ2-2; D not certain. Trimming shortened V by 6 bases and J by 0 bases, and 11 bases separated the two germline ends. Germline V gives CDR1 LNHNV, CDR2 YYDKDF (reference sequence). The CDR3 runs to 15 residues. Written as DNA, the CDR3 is TGTGCCACCAGTTCCCCAAACCCGAACACCGGGGAGCTGTTTTTT. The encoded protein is CATSSPNPNTGELFF.

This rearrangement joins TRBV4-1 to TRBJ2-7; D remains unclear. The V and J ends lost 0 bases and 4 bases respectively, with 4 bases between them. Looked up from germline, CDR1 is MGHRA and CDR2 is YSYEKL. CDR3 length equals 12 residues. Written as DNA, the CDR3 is TGCGCCAGCAGCCAAGACGGATACGAGCAGTACTTC. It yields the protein CASSQDGYEQYF.

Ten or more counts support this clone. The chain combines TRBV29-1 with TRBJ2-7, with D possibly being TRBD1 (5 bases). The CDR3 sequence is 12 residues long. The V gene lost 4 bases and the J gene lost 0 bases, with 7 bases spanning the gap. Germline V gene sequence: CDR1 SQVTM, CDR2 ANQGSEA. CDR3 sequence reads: CSVGQSSYEQYF. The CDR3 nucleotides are TGCAGCGTTGGACAGAGCTCCTACGAGCAGTACTTC.

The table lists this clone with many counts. The CDR3 is CASSPQGIGEKLFF. The CDR3 DNA follows: TGTGCCAGCAGCCCACAGGGAATAGGTGAAAAACTGTTTTTT. This chain links TRBV28 with TRBJ1-4; D possibly corresponds to TRBD1 (6 bases). The CDR3 consists of 14 residues. Between the trimmed V and J ends, which lost 6 bases and 7 bases, there was a span of 15 bases. Germline CDR1 and CDR2: MDHEN and SYDVKM.

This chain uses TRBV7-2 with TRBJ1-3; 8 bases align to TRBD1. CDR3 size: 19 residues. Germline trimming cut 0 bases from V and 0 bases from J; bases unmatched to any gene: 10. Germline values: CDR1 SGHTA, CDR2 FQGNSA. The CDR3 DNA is TGTGCCAGCAGCTTAGCGTTCCAGGGGGCCGTTTCCTCTGGAAACACCATATATTTT. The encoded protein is CASSLAFQGAVSSGNTIYF. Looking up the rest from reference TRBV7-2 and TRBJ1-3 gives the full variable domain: GAGVSQSPSNKVTEKGKDVELRCDPISGHTALYWYRQSLGQGLEFLIYFQGNSAPDKSGLPSDRFSAERTGGSVSTLTIQRTQQEDSAVYLCASSLAFQGAVSSGNTIYFGEGSWLTVV.

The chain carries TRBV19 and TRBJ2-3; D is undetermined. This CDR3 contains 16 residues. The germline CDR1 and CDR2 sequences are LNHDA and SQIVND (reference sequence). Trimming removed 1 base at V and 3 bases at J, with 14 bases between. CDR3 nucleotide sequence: TGTGCCAGTAGTATAGGTCGGGTAACAGCAACAGATACGCAGTATTTT. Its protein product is CASSIGRVTATDTQYF.

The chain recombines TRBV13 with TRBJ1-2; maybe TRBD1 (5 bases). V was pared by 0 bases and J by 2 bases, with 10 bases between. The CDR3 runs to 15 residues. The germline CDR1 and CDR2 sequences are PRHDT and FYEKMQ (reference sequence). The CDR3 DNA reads TGTGCCAGCAGCTTAGGCCCGACAGTCAACTATGGCTACACCTTC. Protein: CASSLGPTVNYGYTF.

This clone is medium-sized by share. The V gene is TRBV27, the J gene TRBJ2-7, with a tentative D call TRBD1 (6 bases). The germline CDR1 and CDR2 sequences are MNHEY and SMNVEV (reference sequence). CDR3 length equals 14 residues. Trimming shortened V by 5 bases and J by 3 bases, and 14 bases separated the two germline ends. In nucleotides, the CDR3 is TGTGCCAGCAGTCCAACGGGACAACTCTACGAGCAGTACTTC. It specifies CASSPTGQLYEQYF.

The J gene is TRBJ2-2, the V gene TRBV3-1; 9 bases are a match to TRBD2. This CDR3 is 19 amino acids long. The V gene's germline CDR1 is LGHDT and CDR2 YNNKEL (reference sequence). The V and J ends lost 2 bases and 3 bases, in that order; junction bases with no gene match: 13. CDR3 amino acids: CASSQSEASGTRDTGELFF. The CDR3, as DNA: TGTGCCAGCAGCCAATCCGAGGCTAGCGGGACTCGGGACACCGGGGAGCTGTTTTTT.

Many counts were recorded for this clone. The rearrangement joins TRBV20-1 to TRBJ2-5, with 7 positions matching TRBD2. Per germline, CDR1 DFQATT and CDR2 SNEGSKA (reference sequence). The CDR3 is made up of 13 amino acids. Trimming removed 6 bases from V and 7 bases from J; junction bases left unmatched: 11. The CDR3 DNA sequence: TGCAGTGCCGCGGGAGATGGGGTCCGGACCCAGTACTTC. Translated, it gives CSAAGDGVRTQYF.

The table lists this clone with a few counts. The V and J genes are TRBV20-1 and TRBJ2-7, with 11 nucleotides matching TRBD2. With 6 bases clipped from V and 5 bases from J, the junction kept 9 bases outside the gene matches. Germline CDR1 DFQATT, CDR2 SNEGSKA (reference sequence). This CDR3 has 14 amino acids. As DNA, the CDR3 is TGCAGTGCACCACTAGCGGGAGTTTTCGACGAGCAGTACTTC. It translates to CSAPLAGVFDEQYF.